The 15 T cell receptor beta chains below all came from one sample that was sequenced in a study of T cell responses to AZD1222 COVID-19 vaccine. Repertoires were generated with immunoSEQ multiplex PCR, while TCRdb's copy carries only in-frame clones and drops some. The table lists about 180,000 clones, around 88% of them singletons. The sample consisted of peripheral blood, taken on day 0 of AZD1222 vaccination. These receptor sequences come from an adult in good health.

The genes are TRBV7-2 and TRBJ1-2, with D perhaps matching TRBD1 (6 bases). The CDR3 is 16 residues long. Germline V gene data show CDR1 as SGHTA and CDR2 as FQGNSA. V lost 2 bases, J lost 8 bases, and 21 bases lay in between. CDR3 sequence (DNA): TGTGCCAGCAGCTTACGGGATGCAGGGGTTTATAGGGGCTACACCTTC. It yields the protein CASSLRDAGVYRGYTF. The full variable domain, in which reference TRBV7-2 and TRBJ1-2 provide the parts outside the CDR3, is GAGVSQSPSNKVTEKGKDVELRCDPISGHTALYWYRQSLGQGLEFLIYFQGNSAPDKSGLPSDRFSAERTGGSVSTLTIQRTQQEDSAVYLCASSLRDAGVYRGYTFGSGTRLTVV.

DNA of the CDR3: TGCGCCAGCAGCCTGGGACTAGCGGGGGTGGCAGATACGCAGTATTTT. Encoded protein: CASSLGLAGVADTQYF. The chain joins TRBV5-1 to TRBJ2-3, with 14 bases matching TRBD2. Trimming cost V 4 bases and J 4 bases; bases outside gene matches: 5. The V gene's germline CDR1 is SGHRS and CDR2 YFSETQ. The CDR3 has 16 amino acids.

V usage is TRBV11-1 and J usage is TRBJ1-6; possibly TRBD1 for D (6 bases). This CDR3 is 14 amino acids long. Trimming left V 10 bases short and J 9 bases short, with 19 bases between. In germline, CDR1 is SGHAT, CDR2 FQDESV (reference sequence). CDR3 in DNA: TGTGCCATCTCCCCGGGACATTCGGCTTCACCCCTCCACTTT. As protein: CAISPGHSASPLHF.

The chain combines TRBV3-1 (or the pseudogene TRBV3-2) with TRBJ2-1; TRBD2 agrees at 10 bases. The CDR3 is 17 amino acids. With V trimmed by 5 bases and J by 3 bases, 10 bases remained unmatched. The germline gives CDR1 LGHDT, CDR2 YNNKEL (reference sequence). The CDR3 here is CASSSTVAGGYYNEQFF. The CDR3 nucleotides are TGTGCCAGCAGCTCCACCGTAGCGGGGGGTTACTACAATGAGCAGTTCTTC.

The V and J genes are TRBV28 and TRBJ1-6; D remains unclear. Germline loops: CDR1 MDHEN, CDR2 SYDVKM. This CDR3 contains 14 residues. With 3 bases removed from V and 7 bases from J, the gap between germline ends came to 10 bases. CDR3 sequence (DNA): TGTGCCAGCAGTTTGTTGAGAGTGAATTCACCCCTCCACTTT. Protein sequence: CASSLLRVNSPLHF.

The chain employs TRBV12-3 or TRBV12-4 and TRBJ1-1, with TRBD1 identical over 8 bases. Trimming removed 6 bases from V and 6 bases from J; junction bases left unmatched: 6. The CDR3 has 13 amino acids. The CDR3 region has the DNA TGTGCCAGCAGCTCAGACAGGGGTGCTGAAGCTTTCTTT. Translating gives CASSSDRGAEAFF.

The rearrangement uses TRBV30 and TRBJ1-4, with D possibly matching TRBD1 (6 bases). V was trimmed by 0 bases and J by 7 bases, leaving 12 bases between them. The CDR3 runs 14 residues. CDR1 is GTSNPN, CDR2 SVGIG, per germline (reference sequence). CDR3 nucleotide sequence: TGTGCCTGGAGTGTACAGGGCGGAGGTGAAAAACTGTTTTTT. It yields the protein CAWSVQGGGEKLFF.

This clone has just one count. The chain carries TRBV20-1 and TRBJ2-5, with TRBD2 matching 9 bases. V shed 3 bases and J 1 base; nucleotides not matched to a gene: 9. CDR3 length equals 16 residues. Germline loops: CDR1 DFQATT, CDR2 SNEGSKA (reference sequence). CDR3 protein: CSASGLAGDTQETQYF. For the CDR3, the DNA is TGCAGTGCTAGTGGCTTAGCGGGGGACACCCAAGAGACCCAGTACTTC.

This clone was seen a few times. The chain combines TRBV7-3 with TRBJ2-5; D possibly corresponds to TRBD2 (6 bases). Per germline, CDR1 SGHTA and CDR2 FQGTGA. There are 15 residues in the CDR3. Trimming shortened V by 4 bases and J by 5 bases, and 17 bases separated the two germline ends. In DNA, the CDR3 is TGTGCCAGCAGCTCCGGGACTGTCTTGAGTGAGACCCAGTACTTC. Protein product: CASSSGTVLSETQYF.

The V and J genes are TRBV10-3 and TRBJ1-1, with D uncertain. Germline V gives CDR1 ENHRY, CDR2 SYGVKD. V was trimmed by 0 bases and J by 5 bases, leaving 10 bases between them. CDR3 size: 14 residues. CDR3 sequence: CAISESIDVTEAFF. The CDR3 DNA reads as TGTGCCATCAGTGAGTCGATAGATGTGACTGAAGCTTTCTTT.

In this sample, this clone turned up once. V and J are TRBV2 and TRBJ1-2, with 7 bases aligning to TRBD1. The germline V gene has CDR1 SNHLY and CDR2 FYNNEI. The V gene end was trimmed by 10 bases and the J gene end by 4 bases; junction bases not matched to a gene: 3. The CDR3 consists of 11 residues. The CDR3 DNA is TGTGCCAACAGGGGACCCTATGGCTACACCTTC. Residues: CANRGPYGYTF.

This clone came up once. V usage is TRBV7-2 and J usage is TRBJ2-7; no firm D call. Deletions cut 4 bases from V and 3 bases from J, with 13 bases between. This CDR3 region has 14 residues. CDR1 is SGHTA, CDR2 FQGNSA, per germline. CDR3 in amino acids: CASSSPGPFYEQYF. Written as DNA, the CDR3 is TGTGCCAGCAGCTCCCCCGGGCCCTTCTACGAGCAGTACTTC.

J is TRBJ2-7 and V is TRBV11-2; D remains ambiguous. Per the germline V gene, CDR1 is SGHAT and CDR2 is FQNNGV. V was pared by 1 base and J by 1 base, with 11 bases between. The CDR3 is 15 residues long. CDR3 in amino acids: CASSLARSWSYEQYF. DNA of the CDR3: TGTGCCAGCAGCTTAGCACGGAGTTGGTCCTACGAGCAGTACTTC. The full variable domain, rest sourced from reference TRBV11-2 and TRBJ2-7, is EAGVAQSPRYKIIEKRQSVAFWCNPISGHATLYWYQQILGQGPKLLIQFQNNGVVDDSQLPKDRFSAERLKGVDSTLKIQPAKLEDSAVYLCASSLARSWSYEQYFGPGTRLTVT.

CDR3 sequence: CASSEGGGRTEAFF. The CDR3 bases are TGTGCCAGCAGTGAGGGAGGAGGTAGGACTGAAGCTTTCTTT. The chain recombines TRBV6-1 with TRBJ1-1, with no clear D. Trimming took off 3 bases at V and 5 bases at J, with 13 bases between the two ends. Germline CDR1 and CDR2: MNHNS and SASEGT. This CDR3 spans 14 amino acids.

This clone was seen only a few times. The chain recombines TRBV29-1 with TRBJ2-2, with TRBD1 identical over 8 bases. Germline trimming cut 4 bases from V and 5 bases from J; bases unmatched to any gene: 6. This CDR3 region has 14 residues. Germline V gene sequence: CDR1 SQVTM, CDR2 ANQGSEA. CDR3 region: CSVVAGGRTGELFF. The CDR3 DNA sequence: TGCAGCGTTGTCGCAGGGGGCAGAACCGGGGAGCTGTTTTTT.